The 17 T cell receptor beta chains given below trace back to one sample, sequenced in a study of tumor and adjacent non-tumor tissue in lung cancer (dated by TCRdb to 2017 to 2018). Libraries were prepared through multiplex PCR. TCRdb names Illumina HiSeq 2500 as the instrument used. TCRbeta libraries were built by three rounds of nested PCR using primers (Table S4), following protocols modified from ARM-PCR. In-frame beta chains were kept once TCRdb had trimmed the public reads at Q25 with fastp and called clones with MiXCR. When rows share a CDR3 protein, they turn into one entry using the most common DNA and genes. This sample is represented by over 80,000 distinct CDR3 sequences; approximately 73% of them were singletons. The biggest ten clones account for just over 20% of the sample. RNA was isolated from bulk unsorted tissue, and RNA quality was assessed with a NanoDrop ND-1000 and an Agilent 2100. Normal lung samples were distant non-tumor tissue taken more than 3 cm from the tumor edge.

Sequenced sample: distant non-tumor lung tissue. Receptors were obtained from a woman aged 45-65 years with non-small cell lung cancer.

This clonotype was seen ten or more times. This chain uses TRBV5-4 with TRBJ2-7; a weak D match, TRBD1 (5 bases). The CDR3 extends over 14 amino acids. CDR1 and CDR2 from the germline V gene are SGHNT and YYREEE (reference sequence). The germline V and J ends were trimmed by 2 bases and 6 bases, with 15 bases remaining between them. The CDR3 nucleotides read TGTGCCAGCAGCTTCGGCCAGGGTAATGGCGAGCAGTACTTC. Translation gives CASSFGQGNGEQYF. The variable domain in full, completed from reference TRBV5-4 and TRBJ2-7, reads ETGVTQSPTHLIKTRGQQVTLRCSSQSGHNTVSWYQQALGQGPQFIFQYYREEENGRGNFPPRFSGLQFPNYSSELNVNALELDDSALYLCASSFGQGNGEQYFGPGTRLTVT.

J is TRBJ2-1 and V is TRBV24-1; D ambiguous. This CDR3 region has 16 residues. Germline V gene data show CDR1 as KGHDR and CDR2 as SFDVKD. The DNA for the CDR3 is TGTGCTACCGGTGATTCGACCGGTAGCTCCTACAATGAGCAGTTCTTC. Translated: CATGDSTGSSYNEQFF.

On this clonotype: A much larger clonotype is one base distant, so this may be a read error. This sequence joins TRBV9 and TRBJ2-7; the D gene is possibly TRBD1 (6 bases). This CDR3 is 14 amino acids long. Germline V lookup: CDR1 SGDLS, CDR2 YYNGEE. CDR3 sequence (DNA): TGTACCAGCGCCACGTCACAGGGCACCTACGAGCAGTACTTC. Translating gives CTSATSQGTYEQYF.

The chain joins TRBV6-6 to TRBJ2-1; D uncertain. The CDR3 is made up of 15 amino acids. The germline gives CDR1 MNHNY, CDR2 SVGAGI (reference sequence). V lost 2 bases to trimming and J lost 10 bases, with 18 bases between them. The CDR3: CASSYPTQRSGEQFF. CDR3 nucleotide sequence: TGTGCCAGCAGTTACCCAACTCAGAGGTCTGGGGAGCAGTTCTTC.

Comment on this clonotype: The junction shows a germline mismatch at one end, possibly a read error. This chain connects TRBV11-2 to TRBJ1-1, with D uncertain. The CDR3 extends over 15 amino acids. Germline-derived CDR1 and CDR2 are SGHAT and FQNNGV. This CDR3 is CTSSLEPGANTEAFF. CDR3 coding DNA: TGTACCAGCAGCTTAGAGCCGGGAGCGAACACTGAGGCTTTCTTT.

The V and J genes are TRBV28 and TRBJ2-7, with D possibly matching TRBD2 (6 bases). This CDR3 is 16 amino acids long. Germline values: CDR1 MDHEN, CDR2 SYDVKM. The germline V and J ends were trimmed by 4 bases and 9 bases, with 25 bases remaining between them. The CDR3 DNA is TGTGCCAGCAGTTCCCTTGACGGGACTGTTCAGAACGGGCAGTACTTC. Its translation: CASSSLDGTVQNGQYF.

This clonotype occurred a few times. Lacking the conserved final phenylalanine or tryptophan, this CDR3 likely reflects a read error. This chain links TRBV20-1 with TRBJ2-5; D is unclear. Per germline, CDR1 DFQATT and CDR2 SNEGSKA (reference sequence). This CDR3 spans 12 amino acids. The CDR3 region is CSPRVPQETQYL. The CDR3 DNA is TGCAGTCCTAGGGTTCCCCAAGAGACCCAGTACTTA.

A note on this clonotype: One end of the junction does not line up with germline, which may come from a read error. This rearrangement joins TRBV29-1 to TRBJ2-2, with a tentative D call TRBD2 (5 bases). This CDR3 is built from 14 residues. The germline V gene encodes CDR1 SQVTM and CDR2 ANQGSEA. The CDR3 region is CSVPPGQNTGELFF. In nucleotides, the CDR3 is TGCAGCGTTCCCCCGGGTCAGAACACCGGGGAGTTGTTTTTT.

Concerning this clonotype: The junction differs from germline at one of its ends, possibly a read error. The J gene is TRBJ2-5, the V gene TRBV28; D is possibly TRBD1 or TRBD2 (5 bases each). The CDR3 extends over 16 amino acids. Germline V gene lookup returns CDR1 MDHEN and CDR2 SYDVKM. CDR3 coding DNA: TGTACCAGTAGTTTATGCTCCGGGGCGGGCGAAGAGACCCAGTACTTC. This encodes CTSSLCSGAGEETQYF.

The chain uses TRBV7-8 and TRBJ2-5, with 7 nucleotides matching TRBD1. J was trimmed by 5 bases and V by 5 bases; bases with no gene match: 11. Germline V gives CDR1 SGHVS, CDR2 FQNEAQ. The CDR3 extends over 15 amino acids. The CDR3 DNA is TGTGCCAGCAGCCCGAAAGGGGGCATTGGTGAGACCCAGTACTTC. This translates into CASSPKGGIGETQYF.

A note on this clonotype: A read error may produce the germline difference seen at one junction end. V gene TRBV20-1 combines with J gene TRBJ2-7; 8 nucleotides agree with TRBD1. This CDR3 has 17 residues. Germline-derived CDR1 and CDR2 are DFQATT and SNEGSKA (reference sequence). CDR3 protein: CSTRDRYRLSRSYDQYF. CDR3 sequence (DNA): TGCAGTACTAGGGACAGGTACCGCCTCTCCCGCTCCTACGATCAGTACTTC.

As for this clonotype: A junction end diverges from the germline sequence, so it may reflect a read error. The V call is TRBV6-6, the J call TRBJ2-7; no definite D call. The CDR3 length is 14 residues. CDR1 is MNHNY and CDR2 is SVGAGI in the germline V gene (reference sequence). The CDR3: CASSFRLQVFEQYF. CDR3 in DNA: TGTGCCAGCAGTTTTAGGTTGCAGGTCTTCGAGCAATACTTC.

This clonotype was observed a handful of times. V gene TRBV7-9 combines with J gene TRBJ2-3; D gene ambiguous. This CDR3 has 16 residues. CDR1 is SEHNR, CDR2 FQNEAQ, per germline (reference sequence). Trimming cost V 5 bases and J 2 bases, with 17 bases left between them. The CDR3 nucleotides read TGTGCCAGCAGCCCTCCAACCTGGGCCAACACAGATACGCAGTATTTT. Translation: CASSPPTWANTDTQYF.

Concerning this clonotype itself: The germline gene is not matched at one end of the junction; a read error may be the cause. V gene TRBV6-6 combines with J gene TRBJ1-2, with D hard to call. Germline V gives CDR1 MNHNY, CDR2 SVGAGI (reference sequence). This CDR3 has 16 residues. The DNA of the CDR3 is TGTGCCAGAAGTTACGACGGCAGCCCGTACCCCTATGGCTACATCTTT. Residues: CARSYDGSPYPYGYIF.

To note about this clonotype: The junction shows a germline mismatch at one end, possibly a read error. This sequence joins TRBV4-1 and TRBJ1-4; D remains ambiguous. Germline V CDR1 and CDR2: MGHRA, YSYEKL. The CDR3 covers 15 residues. The chain's CDR3 is CASTGSYSTNKKLFF. CDR3 coding DNA: TGCGCCAGCACGGGGAGCTACTCAACTAATAAAAAACTGTTTTTT.

The chain joins TRBV12-3 or TRBV12-4 to TRBJ2-4; 10 bases line up with TRBD1. Losses at the gene ends were 7 bases for V and 1 base for J; bases not matched to a gene: 1. The CDR3 spans 14 residues. Here the CDR3 reads CASMGQGAKNIQYF. CDR3 nucleotide sequence: TGTGCCAGCATGGGACAGGGGGCCAAAAACATTCAGTACTTC.

This clonotype came up many times. The chain employs TRBV12-3 or TRBV12-4 and TRBJ1-4; unclear D gene. The CDR3 has 14 amino acids. V was clipped by 3 bases and J by 5 bases, with 10 bases between them. The CDR3 DNA follows: TGTGCCAGCAGTTTTGGGAGCCCAAATGAAAAACTGTTTTTT. Translation: CASSFGSPNEKLFF.